These T cell receptor beta chains were read from a single sample in a study of cytomegalovirus exposure and HLA in healthy donors. This table comes from immunoSEQ multiplex PCR, and its TCRdb copy is limited to in-frame clones, with some not included. The sample records about 89,000 clones, about 83% being singletons. The sequenced sample was PBMCs. Receptors originate from a female donor in good health and CMV-seropositive. CDR3s include the opening cysteine and the closing phenylalanine or tryptophan. Fields, in order: V gene, J gene, CDR3 protein.

>TRBV27|TRBJ1-5
CASSLWQNQPQHF
>TRBV7-9|TRBJ1-2
CASSLEALGDRGRGYTF
>TRBV6-5|TRBJ1-5
CASSFRGIRQPQHF
>TRBV11-2|TRBJ2-1
CASSSLRGQRWYNEQFF
>TRBV6-1|TRBJ1-6
CASSVLQPNSPLHF
>TRBV6-1|TRBJ1-4
CASSEGRGLGNEKLFF
>TRBV7-8|TRBJ1-6
CASSHRDRYNSPLHF
>TRBV13|TRBJ2-1
CASSSPTSGSYNEQFF
>TRBV6-5|TRBJ1-6
CASSYTDRDNSPLHF
>TRBV18|TRBJ1-2
CASSPLTGDINGYTF
>TRBV19|TRBJ1-1
CASSVSGTANTEAFF